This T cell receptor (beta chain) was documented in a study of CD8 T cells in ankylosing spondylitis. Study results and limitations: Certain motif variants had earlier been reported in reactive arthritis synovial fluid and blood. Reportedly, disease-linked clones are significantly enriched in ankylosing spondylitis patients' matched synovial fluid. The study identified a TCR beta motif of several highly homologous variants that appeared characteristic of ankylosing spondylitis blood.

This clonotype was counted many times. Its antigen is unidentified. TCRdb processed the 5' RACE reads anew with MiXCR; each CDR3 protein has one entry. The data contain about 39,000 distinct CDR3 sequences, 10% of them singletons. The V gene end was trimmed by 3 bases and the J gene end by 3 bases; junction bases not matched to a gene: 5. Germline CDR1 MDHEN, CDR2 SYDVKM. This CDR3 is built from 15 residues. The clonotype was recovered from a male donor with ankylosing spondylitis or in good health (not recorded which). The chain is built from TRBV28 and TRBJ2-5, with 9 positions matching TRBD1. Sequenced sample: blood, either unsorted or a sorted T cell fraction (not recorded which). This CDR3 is CASSLRDRVEETQYF. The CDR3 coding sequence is TGTGCCAGCAGTTTGAGGGACAGGGTCGAAGAGACCCAGTACTTC.